Each of the 16 T cell receptor beta chains below was sequenced from the same sample in a study of cytomegalovirus exposure and HLA in healthy donors. This PCR relied on a set of 60 Vbeta primers and 13 Jbeta primers. The data were produced by immunoSEQ multiplex PCR, yet TCRdb's version contains in-frame clones alone and is incomplete. Of 120,000 or so clones in the sample, 81% were seen once. Input material: PBMCs. The receptors shown here come from a man aged 18 to 29 in good health and CMV-seronegative.

This clone was detected a few times. This sequence joins TRBV19 and TRBJ1-2; D unresolved. The CDR3 is 14 residues long. Germline V gene lookup returns CDR1 LNHDA and CDR2 SQIVND (reference sequence). Trimming left V 9 bases short and J 6 bases short, with 20 bases between. The CDR3 region has the DNA TGTGCCAGCAACCCTATTTGGGAGCGGGATGGCTACACCTTC. Its translation: CASNPIWERDGYTF.

The chain links TRBV7-9 to TRBJ1-1; TRBD1 agrees at 10 bases. V shed 7 bases, J shed 5 bases, and the junction held 7 bases outside the gene matches. The CDR3 runs 14 residues. The V gene's germline CDR1 is SEHNR and CDR2 FQNEAQ (reference sequence). The CDR3, as DNA: TGTGCCAGCATGGGGGACAGGGGTCGGACTGAAGCTTTCTTT. It yields the protein CASMGDRGRTEAFF.

CDR3: CASSNWAPPMNTEAFF. In DNA form, the CDR3 reads TGTGCCAGCAGTAATTGGGCCCCACCCATGAACACTGAAGCTTTCTTT. The chain carries TRBV25-1 and TRBJ1-1; unclear D gene. The V end lost 5 bases, the J end lost 0 bases, and 16 bases lay between the germline ends. The CDR3 loop spans 16 amino acids. Germline CDR1 reads MGHDK; CDR2 reads SYGVNS.

V usage is TRBV9 and J usage is TRBJ2-3; D perhaps matches TRBD1 (5 bases). Germline CDR1 reads SGDLS; CDR2 reads YYNGEE. Trimming left V 4 bases short and J 1 base short, with 13 bases between. There are 15 residues in the CDR3. CDR3 in DNA: TGTGCCAGCAGCCCACATGTAGGGGGCACAGATACGCAGTATTTT. It codes for CASSPHVGGTDTQYF. Complete variable domain (other parts from reference TRBV9 and TRBJ2-3): DSGVTQTPKHLITATGQRVTLRCSPRSGDLSVYWYQQSLDQGLQFLIQYYNGEERAKGNILERFSAQQFPDLHSELNLSSLELGDSALYFCASSPHVGGTDTQYFGPGTRLTVL.

The V and J genes are TRBV5-8 and TRBJ1-2; unclear D gene. The V end lost 2 bases, the J end lost 4 bases, and 3 bases lay between the germline ends. CDR3 length equals 11 residues. Germline loops: CDR1 SGHTS, CDR2 YDEGEE. The CDR3, as DNA: TGTGCCAGCAGCTTCTCCTATGGCTACACCTTC. Residues: CASSFSYGYTF.

DNA of the CDR3: TGTGCCAGCAGTCGGCGGGACAGCTCCTACACCGGGGAGCTGTTTTTT. It is translated as CASSRRDSSYTGELFF. This rearrangement joins TRBV2 to TRBJ2-2; TRBD1 is a possible D gene (7 bases). V lost 5 bases to trimming and J lost 3 bases, with 16 bases between them. CDR1 is SNHLY and CDR2 is FYNNEI in the germline V gene. The length of the CDR3 is 16 residues.

The chain is built from TRBV19 and TRBJ1-5; tentative D call: TRBD1 (5 bases). The V gene's germline CDR1 is LNHDA and CDR2 SQIVND (reference sequence). This CDR3 has 16 residues. Trimming stripped 9 bases from V and 3 bases from J, with 21 bases between. The DNA for the CDR3 is TGTGCCAGCCAGACAGCAGGAGAAGTCAACAATCAGCCCCAGCATTTT. It is translated as CASQTAGEVNNQPQHF.

In its sample, this clone was seen a few times. The chain couples TRBV11-3 to TRBJ2-3; D perhaps matches TRBD1 (6 bases). The germline gives CDR1 SGHNT, CDR2 YENEEA. The V and J ends lost 2 bases and 1 base respectively, with 10 bases between them. The CDR3 totals 15 residues. The CDR3, as DNA: TGTGCCAGCAGCTTAACAGGGTCCCGCACAGATACGCAGTATTTT. Protein sequence: CASSLTGSRTDTQYF. Together with reference TRBV11-3 and TRBJ2-3, the CDR3 gives the full variable domain: EAGVVQSPRYKIIEKKQPVAFWCNPISGHNTLYWYLQNLGQGPELLIRYENEEAVDDSQLPKDRFSAERLKGVDSTLKIQPAELGDSAVYLCASSLTGSRTDTQYFGPGTRLTVL.

The rearrangement links TRBV5-1 to TRBJ2-1, with D possibly matching TRBD2 (6 bases). The V gene lost 4 bases and the J gene lost 3 bases, with 11 bases spanning the gap. CDR1 and CDR2 from the germline V gene are SGHRS and YFSETQ. The CDR3 covers 14 residues. The CDR3 DNA reads TGCGCCAGCAGCCAGGGACTTCACTACAATGAGCAGTTCTTC. Its protein product is CASSQGLHYNEQFF. The complete variable domain, with remaining parts taken from reference TRBV5-1 and TRBJ2-1, reads KAGVTQTPRYLIKTRGQQVTLSCSPISGHRSVSWYQQTPGQGLQFLFEYFSETQRNKGNFPGRFSGRQFSNSRSEMNVSTLELGDSALYLCASSQGLHYNEQFFGPGTRLTVL.

This chain uses TRBV6-5 with TRBJ2-2, with D possibly being TRBD1 (5 bases). V lost 5 bases and J 4 bases, leaving 14 bases between the germline ends. CDR1 MNHEY and CDR2 SVGAGI come from the germline V gene. CDR3 length: 15 residues. CDR3 region: CASSVDTRSTGELFF. The CDR3 nucleotides read TGTGCCAGCAGTGTGGACACTCGGTCCACCGGGGAGCTGTTTTTT.

The chain links TRBV4-3 to TRBJ1-1, with TRBD1 identical over 7 bases. CDR3 length: 15 residues. Germline trimming cut 3 bases from V and 4 bases from J; bases unmatched to any gene: 8. CDR1 and CDR2 from the germline V gene are LGHNA and YSLEER. This CDR3 is CASSQGDRATTEAFF. The CDR3, as DNA: TGCGCCAGCAGCCAGGGAGACAGGGCGACCACTGAAGCTTTCTTT.

The chain uses TRBV29-1 and TRBJ1-1; D not certain. CDR3 length: 11 residues. The germline V gene encodes CDR1 SQVTM and CDR2 ANQGSEA. The V and J ends lost 6 bases and 8 bases respectively, with 13 bases between them. The CDR3: CSVMVRQEAFF. Here the CDR3 DNA reads TGCAGCGTCATGGTTCGTCAGGAAGCTTTCTTT.

V is TRBV9 and J is TRBJ1-1; no reliable D call. Germline CDR1 is SGDLS and CDR2 is YYNGEE. V was pared by 0 bases and J by 4 bases, with 10 bases between. CDR3 size: 14 residues. The chain's CDR3 is CASSVGISPTEAFF. The CDR3 DNA is TGTGCCAGCAGCGTAGGTATTAGTCCCACTGAAGCTTTCTTT.

The gene calls are TRBV19 and TRBJ1-1, with TRBD1 matching over 7 bases. The CDR3 covers 13 residues. Germline loops: CDR1 LNHDA, CDR2 SQIVND (reference sequence). Trimming cost V 4 bases and J 7 bases; bases outside gene matches: 6. The CDR3 sequence: CASSTDRVGEAFF. CDR3 sequence (DNA): TGTGCCAGTAGTACCGACAGGGTGGGTGAAGCTTTCTTT.

The rearrangement links TRBV11-2 to TRBJ2-5, with TRBD1 matching 7 bases. The V and J ends lost 6 bases and 5 bases, in that order; junction bases with no gene match: 12. This CDR3 region has 15 residues. Germline V gene sequence: CDR1 SGHAT, CDR2 FQNNGV. The DNA of the CDR3 is TGTGCCAGCAGTTCATTGACAGGGTTTGGCGAGACCCAGTACTTC. This gives the protein CASSSLTGFGETQYF.

DNA for the CDR3: TGTGCCAGCACCCAGGGGCACCGAGGGGTCACTGAAGCTTTCTTT. This translates into CASTQGHRGVTEAFF. The chain combines TRBV6-5 with TRBJ1-1; D is possibly TRBD1 (6 bases). This CDR3 is 15 amino acids long. V lost 7 bases, J lost 4 bases, and 19 bases lay in between. Germline CDR1 and CDR2: MNHEY and SVGAGI.